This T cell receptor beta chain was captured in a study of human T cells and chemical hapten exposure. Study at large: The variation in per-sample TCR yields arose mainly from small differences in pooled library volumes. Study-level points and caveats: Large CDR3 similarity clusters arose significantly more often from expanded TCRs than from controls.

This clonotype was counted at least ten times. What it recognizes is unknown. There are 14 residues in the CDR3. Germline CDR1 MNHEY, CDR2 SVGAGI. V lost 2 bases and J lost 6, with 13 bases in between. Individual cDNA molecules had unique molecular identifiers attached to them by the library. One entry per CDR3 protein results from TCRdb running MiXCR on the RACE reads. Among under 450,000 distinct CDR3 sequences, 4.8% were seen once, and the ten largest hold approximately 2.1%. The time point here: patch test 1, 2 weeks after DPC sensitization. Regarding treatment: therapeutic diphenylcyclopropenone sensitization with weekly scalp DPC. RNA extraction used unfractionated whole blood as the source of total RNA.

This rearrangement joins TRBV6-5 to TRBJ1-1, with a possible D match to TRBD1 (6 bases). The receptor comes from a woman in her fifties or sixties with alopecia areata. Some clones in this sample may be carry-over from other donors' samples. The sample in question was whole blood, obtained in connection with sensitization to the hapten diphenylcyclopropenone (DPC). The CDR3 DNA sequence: TGTGCCAGCAGTTACCGGGGGCAAATGGCTGAAGCTTTCTTT. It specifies CASSYRGQMAEAFF.